This is a list of T cell receptor beta chains from one sample in a study of identical twins. TCRdb reprocessed the 5' RACE reads with MiXCR, giving one entry per CDR3 protein. The sample consists of hundreds of thousands of distinct CDR3 sequences, around 7.6% of them appearing once. These records were also assigned to another study, of yellow fever vaccine responses in identical twins.

Sample: CD8+ T cells sorted from blood. All receptors derive from a woman between 18 and 29 years old in good health. Each CDR3 is given with its conserved first and last residue. D genes are given only for firm matches. Only part of the rows carry a size: once, few, many, or a class if the clone is expanded.

v_call	clone_size	d_call	j_call	cdr3_nt	cdr3_aa
TRBV7-2	few	TRBD2	TRBJ2-3	TGTGCCAGCAGCTTAAACCGACTAGCGGGGGGGGTGGATACGCAGTATTTT	CASSLNRLAGGVDTQYF
TRBV28	many	NA	TRBJ2-5	TGTGCCAGCAGTTTTGGTGGCAGACAAGAGACCCAGTACTTC	CASSFGGRQETQYF
TRBV3-1	NA	NA	TRBJ1-3	TGTGCCAGCAGCCCTGGGATATCTGGAAACACCATATATTTT	CASSPGISGNTIYF
TRBV9	NA	NA	TRBJ2-2	TGTGCCAGCAGCCCCCGGACAGTGAACACCGGGGAGCTGTTTTTT	CASSPRTVNTGELFF
TRBV6-6	few	TRBD1	TRBJ1-2	TGTGCCAGCTGGACAGGAGGGCATGGCTACACCTTC	CASWTGGHGYTF
TRBV6-1	NA	NA	TRBJ2-1	TGTGCCAGCAGCCGGGACATTTACAATGAGCAGTTCTTC	CASSRDIYNEQFF
TRBV6-5	many	NA	TRBJ2-6	TGTGCCTCTGGGGCCAACGTCCTGACTTTC	CASGANVLTF
TRBV7-9	NA	NA	TRBJ2-4	TGTGCCAGCAGCCTATCAGACGGACGAAACATTCAGTACTTC	CASSLSDGRNIQYF
TRBV20-1	few	TRBD2	TRBJ2-1	TGCAGTGCTAGAGGAGTTAGCGGGTACAATGAGCAGTTCTTC	CSARGVSGYNEQFF
TRBV5-6	NA	NA	TRBJ1-5	TGTGCCAGCAGCTTGGGTGGGTTGGGCAATCAGCCCCAGCATTTT	CASSLGGLGNQPQHF
TRBV27	many	NA	TRBJ2-1	TGTGCCAGCAGTTTATCTGATGGGACAGAGCAGTTCTTC	CASSLSDGTEQFF
TRBV5-5	few	NA	TRBJ2-5	TGTGCCAGCAGCTTACCGTCGGCAGGCCAAGAGACCCAGTACTTC	CASSLPSAGQETQYF
TRBV29-1	few	TRBD1	TRBJ1-3	TGCAGCGTTTCAGGGGGCTGGGGGGGTGGAAACACCATATATTTT	CSVSGGWGGGNTIYF
TRBV29-1	NA	NA	TRBJ2-7	TGCAGCGTTGAATTACCAGCTTTAGAGCAGTACTTC	CSVELPALEQYF
TRBV15	NA	NA	TRBJ2-1	TGTGCCACCAGCCCCCAGCGAGGGGGGTCGGGGGAGCAGTTCTTC	CATSPQRGGSGEQFF
TRBV9	many	TRBD2	TRBJ2-3	TGTGCCAGCAGCGGCGGGGGTGGGACAGATACGCAGTATTTT	CASSGGGGTDTQYF
TRBV28	many	TRBD1	TRBJ2-1	TGTGCCAGCACCGGACAGGGGTGGACTGAGCAGTTCTTC	CASTGQGWTEQFF
TRBV27	NA	TRBD2	TRBJ2-7	TGTGCCAGCAGTCCGTTATATCGACTAGCGGGAGCCTCCTACGAGCAGTACTTC	CASSPLYRLAGASYEQYF
TRBV20-1	many	NA	TRBJ2-3	TGCAGTGCCCCAGAGCGGTGGGATACGCAGTATTTT	CSAPERWDTQYF
TRBV20-1	few	TRBD1	TRBJ2-7	TGCAGTGCTAGAGGCATTGCCGGGACAGGGGACCTCGAGCAGTACTTC	CSARGIAGTGDLEQYF
TRBV6-1	NA	NA	TRBJ2-2	TGTGCCAGCAGTGAACGGGGCGATAACACCGGGGAGCTGTTTTTT	CASSERGDNTGELFF
TRBV12-3/TRBV12-4	many	NA	TRBJ1-3	TGTGCCAGCAGGAATATAAACTCTGGAAACACCATATATTTT	CASRNINSGNTIYF
TRBV24-1	NA	NA	TRBJ2-1	TGTGCCACCGCAAATGGGGATGACTCCTACAATGAGCAGTTCTTC	CATANGDDSYNEQFF
TRBV4-2	few	TRBD2	TRBJ2-1	TGTGCCAGCAGCCAAGACAGCGGGGGATCCAATGAGCAGTTCTTC	CASSQDSGGSNEQFF
TRBV9	many	TRBD2	TRBJ2-1	TGTGCCAGCAGCGTTTCTAGCGGGAGCTCCTACAATGAGCAGTTCTTC	CASSVSSGSSYNEQFF
TRBV7-2	NA	TRBD2	TRBJ2-1	TGTGCCAGCAGCTTACACACCGGGGGGACCTACAATGAGCAGTTCTTC	CASSLHTGGTYNEQFF
TRBV7-6	many	NA	TRBJ2-2	TGTGCCAGCAGCTTAGGGACGGGATCCGGGGAGCTGTTTTTT	CASSLGTGSGELFF
TRBV5-1	many	NA	TRBJ2-1	TGCGCCAGCAGCTTGAGGCCCCCGGGTTCTCAGGTTTACAATGAGCAGTTCTTC	CASSLRPPGSQVYNEQFF
TRBV20-1	NA	TRBD2	TRBJ2-3	TGCAGTGCTAGATCGTCTTCGGGGGGGGCTGGCACAGATACGCAGTATTTT	CSARSSSGGAGTDTQYF
TRBV12-5	many	NA	TRBJ2-1	TGTGCTAGTGGTTTGGTACGGGGATTTGTCGGCGATGAGCAGTTCTTC	CASGLVRGFVGDEQFF
TRBV5-1	few	TRBD2	TRBJ2-1	TGCGCCAGCAGCTTGCGGGAGGGGTCCTACAATGAGCAGTTCTTC	CASSLREGSYNEQFF
TRBV7-9	many	NA	TRBJ2-1	TGTGCCAGCAAGCCAGGGGGGAACAATGAGCAGTTCTTC	CASKPGGNNEQFF
TRBV6-5	few	NA	TRBJ2-7	TGTGCCAGCAGTTACTCGTCGAGGGGCCTCAGCTCCTACGAGCAGTACTTC	CASSYSSRGLSSYEQYF
TRBV20-1	many	NA	TRBJ2-1	TGCAGTGCTAGAGCGGGGACAAGCTCCTACAATGAGCAGTTCTTC	CSARAGTSSYNEQFF
TRBV2	NA	TRBD1	TRBJ2-7	TGTGCCAGCAGCGATGGAGGGGACAGGGGAGGCCCCAGACGGTACGAGCAGTACTTC	CASSDGGDRGGPRRYEQYF
TRBV15	NA	TRBD1	TRBJ2-3	TGTGCCACCAGCAGAAAATGGGACAGATTAACAGATACGCAGTATTTT	CATSRKWDRLTDTQYF
TRBV28	NA	NA	TRBJ2-7	TGTGCCAGCAGTTTTTTCGGGGGACGGGGCTCCTACGAGCAGTACTTC	CASSFFGGRGSYEQYF
TRBV10-3	many	NA	TRBJ2-1	TGTGCCATCAGTTCTAGTGTTGGCTCCTACAATGAGCAGTTCTTC	CAISSSVGSYNEQFF
TRBV29-1	NA	TRBD1	TRBJ1-4	TGCAGCGGCCGACAGGGGGAGGAAAAACTGTTTTTT	CSGRQGEEKLFF
TRBV12-3/TRBV12-4	many	NA	TRBJ1-5	TGTGCCAGCAGTTTAAGTTTGGTACAGCCCCAGCATTTT	CASSLSLVQPQHF
TRBV4-1	many	TRBD1	TRBJ2-2	TGCGCCAGCAGCCACCAAGCGGACAGGGTTCTCGGGGAGCTGTTTTTT	CASSHQADRVLGELFF
TRBV7-3	few	NA	TRBJ2-7	TGTGCCAGCAGCCCCGGACTCGGCCGCTACGAGCAGTACTTC	CASSPGLGRYEQYF
TRBV5-1	NA	TRBD1	TRBJ1-1	TGCGCCAGCAGCTTGTGGGGAGCAGGGGGCGCTTCCCACACTGAAGCTTTCTTT	CASSLWGAGGASHTEAFF
TRBV4-1	few	NA	TRBJ2-2	TGCGCCAGCAGCCAAGGAAGGGGCCCCGACACCGGGGAGCTGTTTTTT	CASSQGRGPDTGELFF
TRBV12-3/TRBV12-4	many	NA	TRBJ1-5	TGTGCCAGCAGTTATAATAGCAATCAGCCCCAGCATTTT	CASSYNSNQPQHF
TRBV12-3/TRBV12-4	NA	TRBD1	TRBJ2-1	TGTGCCAGCAGTGCGAAGACAGGGTTCAATGAGCAGTTCTTC	CASSAKTGFNEQFF
TRBV20-1	many	NA	TRBJ2-7	TGCAGTGCTAGAGATATATGGGCTAGCGAGAACGGATCCTACTACGAGCAGTACTTC	CSARDIWASENGSYYEQYF
TRBV28	NA	NA	TRBJ1-1	TGTGCCAGCAGGCACCCGGTAAGCACTGAAGCTTTCTTT	CASRHPVSTEAFF
TRBV7-7	NA	TRBD2	TRBJ2-3	TGTGCCAGCAGCCGCGGCGGGAGCGTAGCAGATACGCAGTATTTT	CASSRGGSVADTQYF
TRBV27	many	TRBD1	TRBJ1-5	TGTGCCAGCAGTTTTACGGGACAGGCCCAGCATTTT	CASSFTGQAQHF
TRBV10-3	few	TRBD1	TRBJ2-2	TGTGCCATCAGTGAATCAATTTCCGGGACAGCGAACACCGGGGAGCTGTTTTTT	CAISESISGTANTGELFF
TRBV4-1	many	NA	TRBJ2-1	TGCGCCAGCAGCCAAGGGAATGACAGGGAGCAGTTCTTC	CASSQGNDREQFF
TRBV3-1	NA	TRBD1	TRBJ2-1	TGTGCCAGCAGCAGGACAGGAGCCAATGAGCAGTTCTTC	CASSRTGANEQFF
TRBV9	few	NA	TRBJ1-2	TGTGCCAGCAGCGCGAGTAGTGGGGACCGGCCCAGGGAAGGGGCCCCCTATGGCTACACCTTC	CASSASSGDRPREGAPYGYTF
TRBV12-3/TRBV12-4	NA	NA	TRBJ2-1	TGTGCCAGCAGTACGGGTGGGGGAAGGTACAATGAGCAGTTCTTC	CASSTGGGRYNEQFF
TRBV12-3/TRBV12-4	NA	TRBD2	TRBJ2-5	TGTGCCAGCAGTTTGACTAGCGGGGAGGAGACCCAGTACTTC	CASSLTSGEETQYF
TRBV11-3	NA	TRBD1	TRBJ2-3	TGTGCCAGCAGCTTGAGGACAGGGCCCCCCACAGATACGCAGTATTTT	CASSLRTGPPTDTQYF